The source of this T cell receptor beta chain is a study of identical twins. Between the trimmed V and J ends, which lost 0 bases and 2 bases, there was a span of 9 bases. The CDR3 has 15 amino acids. CDR1 is SGHTA, CDR2 FQGNSA, per germline. TCRdb processed the 5' RACE reads anew with MiXCR; each CDR3 protein has one entry. The sample has 1.5 million to 2 million distinct CDR3 sequences; about 30% are singletons. This clonotype was obtained from a newborn girl in good health. The chain has TRBV7-2 and TRBJ2-3, with D possibly matching TRBD2 (5 bases). Sequencing was carried out using cord blood. The CDR3 loop reads CASSLAPGITDTQYF. The CDR3 DNA reads TGTGCCAGCAGCTTAGCGCCGGGGATCACAGATACGCAGTATTTT.